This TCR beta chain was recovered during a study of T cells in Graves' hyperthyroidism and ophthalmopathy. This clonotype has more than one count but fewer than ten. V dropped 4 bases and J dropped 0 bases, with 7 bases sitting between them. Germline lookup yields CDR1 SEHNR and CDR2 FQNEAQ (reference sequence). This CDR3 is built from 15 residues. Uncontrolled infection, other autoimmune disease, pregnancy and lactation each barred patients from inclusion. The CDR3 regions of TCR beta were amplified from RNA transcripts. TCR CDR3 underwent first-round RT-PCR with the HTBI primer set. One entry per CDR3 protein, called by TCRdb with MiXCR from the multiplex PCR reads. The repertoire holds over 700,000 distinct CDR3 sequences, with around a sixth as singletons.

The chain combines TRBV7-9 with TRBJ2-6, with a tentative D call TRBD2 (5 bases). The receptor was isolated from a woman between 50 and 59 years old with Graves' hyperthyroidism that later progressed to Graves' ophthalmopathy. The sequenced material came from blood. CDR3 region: CASSSTSSGANVLTF. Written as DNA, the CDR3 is TGTGCCAGCAGCTCCACTAGCTCTGGGGCCAACGTCCTGACTTTC. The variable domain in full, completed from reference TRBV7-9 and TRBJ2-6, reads DTGVSQNPRHKITKRGQNVTFRCDPISEHNRLYWYRQTLGQGPEFLTYFQNEAQLEKSRLLSDRFSAERPKGSFSTLEIQRTEQGDSAMYLCASSSTSSGANVLTFGAGSRLTVL.